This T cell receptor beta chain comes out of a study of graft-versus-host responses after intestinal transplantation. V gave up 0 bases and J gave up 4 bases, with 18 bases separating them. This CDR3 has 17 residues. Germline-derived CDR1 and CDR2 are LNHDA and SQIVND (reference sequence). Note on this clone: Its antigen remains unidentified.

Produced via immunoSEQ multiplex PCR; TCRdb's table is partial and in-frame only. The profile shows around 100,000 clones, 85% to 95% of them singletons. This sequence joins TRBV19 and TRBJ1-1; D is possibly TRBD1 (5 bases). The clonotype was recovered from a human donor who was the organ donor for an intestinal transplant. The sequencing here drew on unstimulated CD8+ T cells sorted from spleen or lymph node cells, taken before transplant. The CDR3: CASSIDARTFSSTEAFF. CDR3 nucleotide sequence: TGTGCCAGTAGTATAGATGCCCGGACATTTTCGTCCACTGAAGCTTTCTTT.